This T cell receptor (beta chain) appears in the sequencing data of a study of T cell repertoires in cytomegalovirus infection. For the study at large: TCR beta signatures that were public indicated CMV infection and matching HLA type.

The V and J ends lost 3 bases and 3 bases respectively, with 8 bases between them. Germline values: CDR1 DFQATT, CDR2 SNEGSKA (reference sequence). The CDR3 extends over 12 amino acids. TCRdb used MiXCR to reprocess the reads, holding one entry per CDR3 protein. Found here are 310,000 or so distinct CDR3 sequences, approximately 8.9% of them singletons; the top ten hold over 2.5%. Study-wide results and caveats: CMV-specific TCR beta clonotypes restricted by HLA-C dominated the ex vivo response. People with CMV and the relevant HLA were identified by cumulative public TCR beta family frequency.

This clonotype was seen only a few times. Its specificity is not known. The receptor's source is a human donor in good health (CMV status not recorded). Some clones in this sample may be carry-over from other donors' samples. Sequenced input: PBMCs. The chain combines TRBV20-1 with TRBJ2-5; possible D gene TRBD1, 6 bases. This CDR3 reads CSASRTEETQYF. CDR3 nucleotides: TGCAGTGCTAGTCGGACAGAAGAGACCCAGTACTTC.